This T cell receptor (beta chain) was obtained from a study of CD8+CD57+ T cells in acquired aplastic anemia. Profiling of TCR beta VDJ combinations and CDR3 sequences used genomic DNA as template. Each CDR3 protein gets one entry after TCRdb re-called the reads with MiXCR. This sample has about 190,000 distinct CDR3 sequences, with less than 60% found just once. Patients chosen for sequencing had CD8+CD57+ cells that had expanded, as shown by flow cytometry. This clonotype has at least ten counts. This TCR was recovered from a human donor with aplastic anemia. Material: sorted CD4+, CD8+, or CD8+CD57+ T cells (not recorded which) from PBMCs.

The CDR3 region has the DNA TGTGCCAGCAGCTTAGCTGGAAACATTCAGTACTTC. Its translation is CASSLAGNIQYF. The genes are TRBV7-9 and TRBJ2-4; D gene uncertain. The CDR3 length is 12 residues. CDR1 and CDR2 from the germline V gene are SEHNR and FQNEAQ (reference sequence). Trimming pared 0 bases from V and 6 bases from J, leaving 3 bases between.